The 32 T cell receptor beta chains below all came from one sample that was sequenced in a study of T cells in Graves' hyperthyroidism and ophthalmopathy (dated by TCRdb to between 2018 and 2021). Library preparation used multiplex PCR. Instrument used: Illumina HiSeq 2000. TCR beta CDR3 regions were amplified from RNA transcripts. For the first round of RT-PCR on the TCR CDR3, the HTBI primer set was used together with the Qiagen OneStep RT-PCR kit. The public reads were run again by TCRdb, first through fastp at Q25 and then through MiXCR, and only productive beta chains were kept. When rows share a CDR3 protein, they turn into one entry using the most common DNA and genes. The sample contains more than 350,000 distinct CDR3 sequences, 15% of them found a single time. The biggest ten clones account for about 31% of the sample. Sequencing was performed on blood. The receptors come from a young woman with Graves' hyperthyroidism.

This clonotype was recorded a few times. The chain has TRBV7-9 and TRBJ2-7; 9 bases match TRBD1. This CDR3 has 15 residues. Losses at the gene ends were 0 bases for V and 6 bases for J; bases not matched to a gene: 6. Looked up from germline, CDR1 is SEHNR and CDR2 is FQNEAQ (reference sequence). This CDR3 reads CASSLALTGGSEQYF. The CDR3 DNA is TGTGCCAGCAGCTTAGCCCTCACAGGGGGCTCCGAGCAGTACTTC.

This clonotype was seen repeatedly, ten times or more. V and J are TRBV5-5 and TRBJ1-5; D unresolved. The CDR3 contains 12 residues. Looked up from germline, CDR1 is SGHKS and CDR2 is YYEKEE (reference sequence). Trimming cost V 4 bases and J 6 bases, with 8 bases left between them. CDR3 DNA sequence: TGTGCCAGCAGCCTCCCGAGTCAGCCCCAGCATTTT. This encodes CASSLPSQPQHF. The full variable domain, in which reference TRBV5-5 and TRBJ1-5 provide the parts outside the CDR3, is DAGVTQSPTHLIKTRGQQVTLRCSPISGHKSVSWYQQVLGQGPQFIFQYYEKEERGRGNFPDRFSARQFPNYSSELNVNALLLGDSALYLCASSLPSQPQHFGDGTRLSIL.

The chain carries TRBV29-1 and TRBJ2-7; TRBD2 is a possible D gene (6 bases). Germline CDR1 is SQVTM and CDR2 is ANQGSEA. The CDR3 runs 13 residues. Trimming removed 7 bases from V and 3 bases from J, with 16 bases in between. CDR3 DNA: TGCAGCGCCACCGGGTCCGGGGGCTACGAGCAGTACTTC. It codes for CSATGSGGYEQYF.

This clonotype was counted at least ten times. This chain uses TRBV2 with TRBJ2-7; D is ambiguous. Between the trimmed V and J ends, which lost 3 bases and 3 bases, there was a span of 12 bases. CDR1 and CDR2 (germline): SNHLY, FYNNEI. This CDR3 contains 14 residues. The CDR3 loop is CASSEVETHYEQYF. The CDR3 bases are TGTGCCAGCAGTGAGGTGGAGACGCACTACGAGCAGTACTTC.

This clonotype was seen a few times. V is TRBV28 and J is TRBJ2-2; 7 positions match TRBD2. Germline V lookup: CDR1 MDHEN, CDR2 SYDVKM. This CDR3 spans 15 amino acids. The V segment lost 3 bases and the J segment 3 bases; nucleotides outside the gene matches: 4. This chain's CDR3 is CASSFSSGYTGELFF. In nucleotides, the CDR3 is TGTGCCAGCAGTTTCTCTAGCGGATACACCGGGGAGCTGTTTTTT.

The V call is TRBV5-6, the J call TRBJ1-2, with D unresolved. CDR1 is SGHDT and CDR2 is YYEEEE in the germline V gene. The V end was cut by 3 bases, the J end by 5 bases, with 14 bases between. This CDR3 contains 14 residues. The CDR3 loop is CASSSPHSLYGYTF. The CDR3 DNA sequence: TGTGCCAGCAGCTCCCCCCACAGCTTATATGGCTACACCTTC.

The chain has TRBV6-1 and TRBJ2-1; D call uncertain. The CDR3 consists of 15 residues. Germline V gene sequence: CDR1 MNHNS, CDR2 SASEGT. Deletions cut 5 bases from V and 5 bases from J, with 16 bases between. CDR3 in amino acids: CASSSFLRTNNEQFF. The CDR3 bases are TGTGCCAGCAGTTCGTTTCTCCGGACCAACAATGAGCAGTTCTTC.

This clonotype was recorded a few times. The chain carries TRBV20-1 and TRBJ2-1; D unclear. There are 11 residues in the CDR3. V was cut by 0 bases and J by 9 bases, with 6 bases left in between. The V gene's germline CDR1 is DFQATT and CDR2 SNEGSKA (reference sequence). This CDR3 is CSARDGPEQFF. The CDR3 DNA is TGCAGTGCTAGAGATGGACCTGAGCAGTTCTTC.

Many counts were recorded for this clonotype. This chain joins TRBV7-2 and TRBJ2-7, with D unclear. V gave up 0 bases and J gave up 2 bases, with 5 bases separating them. CDR1 is SGHTA, CDR2 FQGNSA, per germline. The CDR3 extends over 13 amino acids. This CDR3 is CASSLASAYEQYF. The CDR3 nucleotides are TGTGCCAGCAGCTTAGCGTCAGCCTACGAGCAGTACTTC.

This clonotype was seen a few times. The genes are TRBV7-9 and TRBJ1-5, with TRBD1 matching over 7 bases. Losses at the gene ends were 3 bases for V and 7 bases for J; bases not matched to a gene: 9. The CDR3 runs 15 residues. Germline CDR1 SEHNR, CDR2 FQNEAQ (reference sequence). This chain's CDR3 is CASSLSTGLGQPQHF. CDR3 sequence (DNA): TGTGCCAGCAGCTTGTCGACAGGGTTGGGGCAGCCCCAGCATTTT.

This clonotype was counted a few times. The chain carries TRBV29-1 and TRBJ2-3; TRBD2 might be the D (5 bases). Germline CDR1 SQVTM, CDR2 ANQGSEA. The CDR3 runs to 13 residues. V lost 5 bases and J 3 bases, leaving 12 bases between the germline ends. CDR3 amino acids: CSVKKGGTDTQYF. The CDR3 nucleotides read TGCAGCGTTAAAAAGGGCGGGACAGATACGCAGTATTTT.

This clonotype was seen at least ten times. The chain links TRBV27 to TRBJ2-5; 7 bases agree with TRBD1. CDR1 is MNHEY and CDR2 is SMNVEV in the germline V gene (reference sequence). CDR3 length: 16 residues. With 4 bases clipped from V and 2 bases from J, the junction kept 10 bases outside the gene matches. For the CDR3, the DNA is TGTGCCAGCAGTTCGCTCCAGACAGGGCGGCAAGAGACCCAGTACTTC. It codes for CASSSLQTGRQETQYF.

This clonotype was counted many times. The chain joins TRBV20-1 to TRBJ2-7; no definite D call. The CDR3 is made up of 12 amino acids. Germline CDR1 and CDR2: DFQATT and SNEGSKA (reference sequence). V was clipped by 5 bases and J by 6 bases, with 14 bases between them. DNA for the CDR3: TGCAGTGCTTTCCCGTTGTCCGGCGAGCAGTACTTC. Translating gives CSAFPLSGEQYF.

The sample holds a few counts of this clonotype. J is TRBJ1-2 and V is TRBV15; possible D gene TRBD1, 5 bases. Trimming took 8 bases from V and 5 from J, leaving 24 bases between them. Per germline, CDR1 LNHNV and CDR2 YYDKDF (reference sequence). CDR3 length: 16 residues. The CDR3 DNA is TGTGCCACCGGCGGTGGGGGAGACACTCCCCTATATGGCTACACCTTC. Protein sequence: CATGGGGDTPLYGYTF.

J is TRBJ2-3 and V is TRBV6-1, with 8 bases that match TRBD1. CDR3 length: 15 amino acids. V lost 5 bases, J lost 2 bases, and 6 bases stayed unmatched. Germline loops: CDR1 MNHNS, CDR2 SASEGT. This CDR3 reads CASSPDRDLTDTQYF. As DNA, the CDR3 is TGTGCCAGCAGTCCGGACAGGGACCTCACAGATACGCAGTATTTT.

This clonotype was recorded a few times. A read error may produce the germline difference seen at one junction end. The genes are TRBV28 and TRBJ2-6, with D perhaps matching TRBD1 (5 bases). Germline V CDR1 and CDR2: MDHEN, SYDVKM. This CDR3 has 16 residues. The chain's CDR3 is CASSLQGLAGANVLAF. DNA for the CDR3: TGTGCCAGCAGCCTTCAAGGGTTGGCTGGGGCCAACGTCCTGGCTTTC. Filled out from reference TRBV28 and TRBJ2-6, the complete variable domain reads DVKVTQSSRYLVKRTGEKVFLECVQDMDHENMFWYRQDPGLGLRLIYFSYDVKMKEKGDIPEGYSVSREKKERFSLILESASTNQTSMYLCASSLQGLAGANVLAFGAGSRLTVL.

This clonotype was recorded many times. This rearrangement joins TRBV12-3 or TRBV12-4 to TRBJ2-2; D tentatively reads TRBD1 or TRBD2 (5 bases each). Between the trimmed V and J ends, which lost 5 bases and 1 base, there was a span of 14 bases. The CDR3 extends over 16 amino acids. Written as DNA, the CDR3 is TGTGCCAGCAGTGGCCCGGGACCGGAGAACACCGGGGAGCTGTTTTTT. It specifies CASSGPGPENTGELFF.

This clonotype has a count of ten or more. The V call is TRBV6-1, the J call TRBJ2-7, with D possibly TRBD1 on 6 matching bases. CDR3 length: 13 amino acids. Germline CDR1 reads MNHNS; CDR2 reads SASEGT. Trimming left V 1 base short and J 8 bases short, with 12 bases between. CDR3 nucleotide sequence: TGTGCCAGCAGTGAAGTATTGGGGGCCCAGCAGTACTTC. Translated, it gives CASSEVLGAQQYF.

The chain recombines TRBV20-1 with TRBJ2-1, with 10 bases lining up with TRBD2. V lost 3 bases and J lost 5; bases outside the gene matches: 4. CDR1 is DFQATT, CDR2 SNEGSKA, per germline (reference sequence). This CDR3 comprises 14 residues. For the CDR3, the DNA is TGCAGTGCTAGCAGGGGACTAGCGAACAATGAGCAGTTCTTC. Its translation is CSASRGLANNEQFF.

The rearrangement joins TRBV29-1 to TRBJ2-1; D gene uncertain. The CDR3 covers 10 residues. Trimming removed 5 bases at V and 6 bases at J, with 5 bases between. Germline V lookup: CDR1 SQVTM, CDR2 ANQGSEA. The CDR3: CSVTSNEQFF. CDR3 DNA: TGCAGCGTTACTTCCAATGAGCAGTTCTTC.

This clonotype was detected many times. The chain joins TRBV2 to TRBJ2-7; D possibly matches TRBD1 or TRBD2 (6 bases each). Germline V lookup: CDR1 SNHLY, CDR2 FYNNEI. The CDR3 sequence is 14 residues long. The V end was cut by 4 bases, the J end by 2 bases, with 12 bases between. In DNA form, the CDR3 reads TGTGCCAGCAGTGGAGTGGAGGGGGCCTACGAGCAGTACTTC. Translated: CASSGVEGAYEQYF.

This clonotype has a single count. The chain joins TRBV15 to TRBJ2-7, with D unresolved. This CDR3 comprises 12 residues. V lost 1 base and J lost 3, with 4 bases in between. Germline V gene lookup returns CDR1 LNHNV and CDR2 YYDKDF (reference sequence). The CDR3 region is CATSRGGYEQYF. In nucleotides, the CDR3 is TGTGCCACCAGCAGAGGAGGCTACGAGCAGTACTTC.

The chain uses TRBV29-1 and TRBJ1-2, with a tentative D call TRBD1 (5 bases). Trimming left V 1 base short and J 8 bases short, with 17 bases between. From germline, CDR1 is SQVTM and CDR2 ANQGSEA. The CDR3 spans 14 residues. The CDR3 DNA reads as TGCAGCGTTGAAGGGTCAGACAGCCTAAAAGGCTACACCTTC. Protein: CSVEGSDSLKGYTF.

The chain links TRBV24-1 to TRBJ2-1; D is unclear. The CDR3 sequence is 13 residues long. Trimming shortened V by 5 bases and J by 7 bases, and 11 bases separated the two germline ends. CDR1 and CDR2 (germline): KGHDR, SFDVKD. Here the CDR3 DNA reads TGTGCCACCAGTGTAGGTTCCGGGAATGAGCAGTTCTTC. Protein product: CATSVGSGNEQFF.

This chain uses TRBV20-1 with TRBJ1-5; the match to TRBD1 covers 9 bases. Germline V lookup: CDR1 DFQATT, CDR2 SNEGSKA (reference sequence). Trimming took 2 bases from V and 5 from J; bases not matched to a gene: 4. The CDR3 totals 14 residues. The CDR3 protein is CSARKQGAHQPQHF. The CDR3 DNA sequence: TGCAGTGCTAGAAAACAGGGGGCGCATCAGCCCCAGCATTTT.

This rearrangement joins TRBV13 to TRBJ2-1; 13 bases map to TRBD2. The length of the CDR3 is 17 residues. Germline-derived CDR1 and CDR2 are PRHDT and FYEKMQ (reference sequence). The V gene end was trimmed by 0 bases and the J gene end by 7 bases; junction bases not matched to a gene: 6. CDR3 in DNA: TGTGCCAGCAGCTTAGGCCTCGGACTAGCGGGAGCGAATGAGCAGTTCTTC. Its translation is CASSLGLGLAGANEQFF.

This clonotype was seen many times. This chain links TRBV20-1 with TRBJ2-3; D possibly matches TRBD1 or TRBD2 (5 bases each). Trimming left V 2 bases short and J 0 bases short, with 9 bases between. Germline CDR1 is DFQATT and CDR2 is SNEGSKA (reference sequence). The CDR3 totals 14 residues. The CDR3 DNA follows: TGCAGTGCTAGAAGGGACCCTAGCACAGATACGCAGTATTTT. Its translation is CSARRDPSTDTQYF.

As to this clonotype: Being one base from a much bigger clone, this may be a read error. The rearrangement links TRBV28 to TRBJ2-3; TRBD1 aligns across 8 bases. The trim removed 10 bases at V and 5 bases at J, leaving 11 bases unmatched. CDR1 and CDR2 (germline): MDHEN, SYDVKM. This CDR3 has 14 residues. The chain's CDR3 is CATQGALAGDTQYF. CDR3 nucleotides: TGTGCCACTCAGGGGGCACTAGCAGGAGATACGCAGTATTTT.

This clonotype was counted at least ten times. The V and J genes are TRBV24-1 and TRBJ2-5, with 10 bases that match TRBD1. V lost 4 bases and J lost 4; bases outside the gene matches: 8. CDR1 and CDR2 from the germline V gene are KGHDR and SFDVKD. CDR3 length: 16 residues. The CDR3 region has the DNA TGTGCCACCAGTGAATCGGGACAGGGGATAATAGAGACCCAGTACTTC. Translated, it gives CATSESGQGIIETQYF.

The chain is built from TRBV7-9 and TRBJ2-3; TRBD2 agrees at 9 bases. The germline gives CDR1 SEHNR, CDR2 FQNEAQ (reference sequence). The CDR3 consists of 15 residues. With V trimmed by 5 bases and J by 5 bases, 8 bases remained unmatched. CDR3 amino acids: CASSDAGREGDTQYF. The CDR3 DNA is TGTGCCAGCAGCGACGCGGGGCGGGAGGGAGATACGCAGTATTTT.

This clonotype has a count of ten or more. The genes are TRBV28 and TRBJ2-5; maybe TRBD1 (5 bases). V was trimmed by 3 bases and J by 6 bases, leaving 14 bases between them. Per germline, CDR1 MDHEN and CDR2 SYDVKM. The CDR3 consists of 14 residues. The CDR3 region has the DNA TGTGCCAGCAGTTTTTTCAGGGCTCGCCAGACCCAGTACTTC. Translated, it gives CASSFFRARQTQYF.

The table lists this clonotype with a few counts. CDR3 sequence (DNA): TGCAGTGCGCCGAAGCGGGACTACAATGAGCAGTTCTTC. Translating gives CSAPKRDYNEQFF. The chain links TRBV20-1 to TRBJ2-1, with 7 positions matching TRBD2. The CDR3 runs to 13 residues. Germline V gives CDR1 DFQATT, CDR2 SNEGSKA (reference sequence). The trim removed 6 bases at V and 3 bases at J, leaving 5 bases unmatched.